This T cell receptor beta chain was observed in a study of cytomegalovirus exposure and HLA in healthy donors. Turning to this clone: Its antigen is not identified. Other DNA sequences of this sample code for an identical CDR3.

The germline V gene has CDR1 SGHVS and CDR2 FQNEAQ. The CDR3 consists of 12 residues. The ends were cut back, 3 bases at V and 3 bases at J, with 5 bases in the middle. Findings and limits, study-wide: Sequencing likely generated an artifact that appeared as a cluster of highly shared sequence variants.

Researchers ran the PCR with 60 Vbeta and 13 Jbeta primers. Generated by immunoSEQ multiplex PCR, the TCRdb table keeps only in-frame clones and is missing some. The sample includes approximately 70,000 clones. The chain joins TRBV7-8 to TRBJ1-2; D gene unclear. Material for sequencing was PBMCs. The TCR originated in a woman aged 30 to 39 in good health and CMV-seronegative. The CDR3 loop reads CASSLGDYGYTF. In nucleotides, the CDR3 is TGTGCCAGCAGCTTGGGCGACTATGGCTACACCTTC.